These 18 T cell receptor beta chains originate from one sample sequenced in a study of blood T cell repertoires in COVID-19. Clones were sequenced by immunoSEQ multiplex PCR, and TCRdb holds only the in-frame ones, with some missing. The sample lists around 100,000 clones; more than 60% were seen once. The sample consisted of peripheral blood. Receptors were obtained from a man in his 70s with active or convalescent COVID-19.

The chain employs TRBV5-6 and TRBJ1-2, with TRBD1 matching over 7 bases. Germline V gene sequence: CDR1 SGHDT, CDR2 YYEEEE. The CDR3 length is 16 residues. Trimming removed 4 bases from V and 1 base from J; junction bases left unmatched: 10. The CDR3 DNA reads TGTGCCAGCAGCCTCTTCGGCGACAGGGATAACTATGGCTACACCTTC. It specifies CASSLFGDRDNYGYTF.

V usage is TRBV9 and J usage is TRBJ1-5, with D possibly being TRBD1 (5 bases). V was pared by 4 bases and J by 6 bases, with 17 bases between. CDR3 size: 15 residues. Germline assignment: CDR1 SGDLS and CDR2 YYNGEE. The CDR3 sequence: CASSPKGGAGQPQHF. Written as DNA, the CDR3 is TGTGCCAGCAGCCCCAAGGGAGGGGCGGGTCAGCCCCAGCATTTT.

This rearrangement joins TRBV6-2 or TRBV6-3 to TRBJ1-5; no firm D call. V lost 2 bases and J 7 bases, leaving 6 bases between the germline ends. The CDR3 has 12 amino acids. Per the germline V gene, CDR1 is MNHEY and CDR2 is SVGEGT. The CDR3 region is CASSYREQPQHF. As DNA, the CDR3 is TGTGCCAGCAGTTACCGGGAGCAGCCCCAGCATTTT.

The genes are TRBV3-1 (or the pseudogene TRBV3-2) and TRBJ1-6, with D uncertain. V was clipped by 0 bases and J by 9 bases, with 12 bases between them. CDR1 is LGHDT and CDR2 is YNNKEL in the germline V gene (reference sequence). This CDR3 spans 15 amino acids. The CDR3 region has the DNA TGTGCCAGCAGCCAAGAGAGAGACTCTGGTTCACCCCTCCACTTT. This gives the protein CASSQERDSGSPLHF.

This chain uses TRBV30 with TRBJ1-3; the D is unclear. Looked up from germline, CDR1 is GTSNPN and CDR2 is SVGIG (reference sequence). V dropped 2 bases and J dropped 4 bases, with 6 bases sitting between them. This CDR3 is built from 12 residues. CDR3 loop: CAWSTKGNTIYF. The DNA of the CDR3 is TGTGCCTGGAGTACAAAAGGAAACACCATATATTTT.

In its sample, this clone was seen a few times. The gene calls are TRBV5-6 and TRBJ2-2; D remains unclear. The germline V and J ends were trimmed by 4 bases and 4 bases, with 8 bases remaining between them. CDR3 length equals 13 residues. Germline V gives CDR1 SGHDT, CDR2 YYEEEE. This chain's CDR3 is CASSRHITGELFF. CDR3 coding DNA: TGTGCCAGCAGCCGACACATCACCGGGGAGCTGTTTTTT.

This sequence joins TRBV5-8 and TRBJ1-5; D may be TRBD1 (5 bases). Trimming removed 0 bases from V and 3 bases from J, with 7 bases in between. CDR3 length: 14 residues. The germline CDR1 and CDR2 sequences are SGHTS and YDEGEE. CDR3 sequence (DNA): TGTGCCAGCAGCTTGGCAGGGTACAATCAGCCCCAGCATTTT. This gives the protein CASSLAGYNQPQHF.

The genes are TRBV6-1 and TRBJ1-2; D gene uncertain. Per germline, CDR1 MNHNS and CDR2 SASEGT. The CDR3 runs 11 residues. Trimming pared 6 bases from V and 8 bases from J, leaving 10 bases between. The CDR3: CASSPVRGYTF. CDR3 nucleotide sequence: TGTGCCAGCAGCCCAGTACGAGGCTACACCTTC.

The rearrangement uses TRBV5-1 and TRBJ2-7; D may be TRBD1 (6 bases). This CDR3 has 15 amino acids. CDR1 is SGHRS and CDR2 is YFSETQ in the germline V gene. Trimming took 3 bases from V and 2 from J, leaving 15 bases between them. In DNA form, the CDR3 reads TGCGCCAGCAGCTGGGGTAATTACAGGGCCTACGAGCAGTACTTC. Its translation: CASSWGNYRAYEQYF.

The V call is TRBV19, the J call TRBJ2-1; TRBD2 matches at 8 bases. Germline CDR1 LNHDA, CDR2 SQIVND (reference sequence). Losses at the gene ends were 2 bases for V and 3 bases for J; bases not matched to a gene: 3. The CDR3 has 15 residues. For the CDR3, the DNA is TGTGCCAGTAGTATAAGCGGGAGTGGCTACAATGAGCAGTTCTTC. Its protein is CASSISGSGYNEQFF.

Comments on this clone: Other DNA sequences in this specimen translate into the identical CDR3. CDR3 in amino acids: CASSVKDSMNTEAFF. CDR3 nucleotide sequence: TGTGCCAGCAGCGTAAAGGACAGTATGAACACTGAAGCTTTCTTT. The chain employs TRBV9 and TRBJ1-1; perhaps TRBD1 as D (6 bases). The CDR3 has 15 amino acids. Trimming cost V 1 base and J 0 bases, with 10 bases left between them. CDR1 and CDR2 (germline): SGDLS, YYNGEE.

The rearrangement joins TRBV6-1 to TRBJ1-2; D is perhaps TRBD1 (6 bases). The CDR3 has 15 residues. Germline V gene sequence: CDR1 MNHNS, CDR2 SASEGT. Trimming stripped 0 bases from V and 6 bases from J, with 14 bases between. CDR3 loop: CASSEAGGRWDGYTF. The CDR3 DNA sequence: TGTGCCAGCAGTGAAGCGGGGGGGCGCTGGGATGGCTACACCTTC.

The chain couples TRBV15 to TRBJ1-2; D ambiguous. The V and J ends lost 1 base and 8 bases respectively, with 11 bases between them. This CDR3 has 13 residues. CDR1 is LNHNV and CDR2 is YYDKDF in the germline V gene (reference sequence). In nucleotides, the CDR3 is TGTGCCACCAGCAGAGCAAGGTCGGGGGGCTACACCTTC. It yields the protein CATSRARSGGYTF.

The chain recombines TRBV6-5 with TRBJ2-1; 12 nucleotides agree with TRBD2. Germline CDR1 is MNHEY and CDR2 is SVGAGI. The CDR3 loop spans 15 amino acids. The J segment lost 5 bases and the V segment lost 4 bases, leaving 3 bases of the junction unmatched. The DNA of the CDR3 is TGTGCCAGCAGTTCCCGACTAGCGGGGGACAATGAGCAGTTCTTC. It is translated as CASSSRLAGDNEQFF.

V and J are TRBV6-5 and TRBJ2-1; possible D gene TRBD1, 5 bases. This CDR3 comprises 15 residues. V was shortened by 7 bases and J by 6 bases, with 19 bases between the two germline ends. Germline-derived CDR1 and CDR2 are MNHEY and SVGAGI. For the CDR3, the DNA is TGTGCCAGCAACACTCCAACAGGAATCCCCAATGAGCAGTTCTTC. Translating it yields CASNTPTGIPNEQFF.

V usage is TRBV6-5 and J usage is TRBJ1-6; tentative D call: TRBD1 (6 bases). This CDR3 is 15 amino acids long. Germline assignment: CDR1 MNHEY and CDR2 SVGAGI. V was cut by 6 bases and J by 4 bases, with 13 bases left in between. CDR3 bases: TGTGCCAGCAGCCGAGACAGGATTTATAATTCACCCCTCCACTTT. Its protein is CASSRDRIYNSPLHF.

This chain connects TRBV6-6 to TRBJ2-7; perhaps TRBD1 as D (6 bases). The V end lost 4 bases, the J end lost 2 bases, and 6 bases lay between the germline ends. CDR3 size: 12 residues. Germline V gene data show CDR1 as MNHNY and CDR2 as SVGAGI (reference sequence). CDR3 in DNA: TGTGCCAGCAGTTCAGGGGCCTACGAGCAGTACTTC. Translation: CASSSGAYEQYF.

This chain joins TRBV7-7 and TRBJ2-1; D may be TRBD2 (5 bases). The CDR3 is 12 amino acids. Trimming cost V 1 base and J 10 bases, with 8 bases left between them. Looked up from germline, CDR1 is SSHAT and CDR2 is FNYEAQ (reference sequence). The CDR3 is CASSLGGREQFF. In DNA, the CDR3 is TGTGCCAGCAGCTTAGGAGGGCGGGAGCAGTTCTTC.